This T cell receptor beta chain came from a study of blood T cell repertoires in COVID-19. Method: immunoSEQ multiplex PCR; TCRdb's copy keeps in-frame clones and lacks some. In the table there are roughly 200,000 clones, roughly 88% of which are singletons. The CDR3 runs 13 residues. Deletions cut 4 bases from V and 3 bases from J, with 11 bases between. In germline, CDR1 is SGHNT, CDR2 YYREEE (reference sequence). V and J are TRBV5-4 and TRBJ2-7; D might be TRBD2 (5 bases). The clonotype comes from a man aged 50-59 years with COVID-19, enrolled during active disease. Sequenced sample: peripheral blood. The CDR3 loop is CASSKGDRYEQYF. The CDR3 region has the DNA TGTGCCAGCAGCAAGGGAGACCGCTACGAGCAGTACTTC.